This paragraph covers one TCR beta chain sequence. These data originate in a study of blood T cell repertoires in COVID-19. Study background: COVID-19 samples, acute and convalescent, were from the United States, Italy and Spain. Nucleic acid was either cDNA or gDNA, and it came from T cells, B-cell-depleted T cells, or PBMCs.

Methods used by the authors: Cell counts per sample came from amplifying reference gene primers. Only in-frame clones appear in the TCRdb table, and some are missing; sequencing was by immunoSEQ multiplex PCR. The DNA was the basis for D and trimming; V, J and clone size are from that table. The sample has about 300,000 clones; 85% to 90% are singletons. The V gene's germline CDR1 is SGDLS and CDR2 YYNGEE. The CDR3 runs to 15 residues. Trimming took off 4 bases at V and 8 bases at J, with 21 bases between the two ends. Seattle's enrolled individuals joined amid active infection and were then monitored longitudinally.

The clonotype comes from a woman aged 45-59 years with COVID-19, enrolled during active disease. The V gene is TRBV9, the J gene TRBJ1-2; D is perhaps TRBD1 (6 bases). Material: peripheral blood. CDR3 region: CASSPRPRGGDGYTF. CDR3 DNA sequence: TGTGCCAGCAGCCCCCGGCCGCGGGGGGGCGACGGCTACACCTTC. Full variable domain (remainder filled in from reference TRBV9 and TRBJ1-2): DSGVTQTPKHLITATGQRVTLRCSPRSGDLSVYWYQQSLDQGLQFLIQYYNGEERAKGNILERFSAQQFPDLHSELNLSSLELGDSALYFCASSPRPRGGDGYTFGSGTRLTVV.